This TCR beta chain was observed in a study of T cell repertoires in cytomegalovirus infection. TCRdb processed the reads anew with MiXCR; each CDR3 protein has one entry. The sample has 200,000 or so distinct CDR3 sequences; over 25% are singletons. As concerns this clonotype: Its antigen remains unidentified.

The CDR3 loop spans 13 amino acids. Trimming removed 3 bases at V and 8 bases at J, with 14 bases between. CDR1 and CDR2 from the germline V gene are SGHRS and YFSETQ. Study outcomes and limitations: What dominated the ex vivo response were HLA-C-restricted CMV-specific TCR beta clonotypes.

The genes are TRBV5-1 and TRBJ1-2; D is possibly TRBD1 (5 bases). This TCR was sampled from a human donor in good health (CMV status not recorded). Some clones in this sample may be carry-over from other donors' samples. Sequencing was done on a sample of PBMCs. CDR3 region: CASSWVGGDGYTF. The CDR3 nucleotides are TGCGCCAGCAGCTGGGTTGGAGGGGACGGCTACACCTTC.